This TCR beta chain appears in the sequencing data of a study of blood T cell repertoires in COVID-19. Across the study: Acute and convalescent COVID-19 samples came from the United States, Italy and Spain. The analysed material was cDNA or gDNA that came from T cells, B-cell-depleted T cells, or PBMCs.

Germline CDR1 ENHRY, CDR2 SYGVKD. J lost 7 bases, V lost 3 bases, and 9 bases had no gene match. This CDR3 comprises 16 residues. The Seattle site enrolled patients during active infection and followed them longitudinally. Authors' analysis steps: Estimates of nucleated cell counts were drawn from the amplification of reference gene primers. Data came from immunoSEQ multiplex PCR; TCRdb stores just in-frame clones and leaves some out. V, J and clone size are taken as reported in that table, and D and trimming were inferred from the DNA itself. The table records 150,000 or so clones, 70% to 85% of them present only once.

The TCR originated in a man aged 55 to 70 with COVID-19, enrolled during active disease. The chain uses TRBV10-3 and TRBJ1-2; 12 nucleotides agree with TRBD1. Material for sequencing was peripheral blood. CDR3 sequence (DNA): TGTGCCATCAGTGAAACTCCGGGACAGGGGGCGGGTGGCTACACCTTC. Encoded protein: CAISETPGQGAGGYTF.